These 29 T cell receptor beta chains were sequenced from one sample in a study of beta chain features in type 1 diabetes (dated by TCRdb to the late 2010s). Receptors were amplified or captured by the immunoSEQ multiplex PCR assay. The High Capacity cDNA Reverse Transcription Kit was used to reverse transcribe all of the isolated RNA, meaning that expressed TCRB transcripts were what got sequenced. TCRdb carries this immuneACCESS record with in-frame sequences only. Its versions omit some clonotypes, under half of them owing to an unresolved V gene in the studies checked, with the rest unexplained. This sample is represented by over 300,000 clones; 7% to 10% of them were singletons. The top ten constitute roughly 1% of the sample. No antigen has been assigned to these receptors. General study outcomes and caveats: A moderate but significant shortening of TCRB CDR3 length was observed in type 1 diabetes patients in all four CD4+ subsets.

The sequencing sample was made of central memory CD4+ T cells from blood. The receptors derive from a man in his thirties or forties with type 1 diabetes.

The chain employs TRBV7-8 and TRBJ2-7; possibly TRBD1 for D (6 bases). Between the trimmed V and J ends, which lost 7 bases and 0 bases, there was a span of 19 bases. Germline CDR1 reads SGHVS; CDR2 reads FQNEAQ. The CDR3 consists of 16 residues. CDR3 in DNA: TGTGCCAGCATTTCAGGCGGGCAGGGGAGCTCCTACGAGCAGTACTTC. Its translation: CASISGGQGSSYEQYF.

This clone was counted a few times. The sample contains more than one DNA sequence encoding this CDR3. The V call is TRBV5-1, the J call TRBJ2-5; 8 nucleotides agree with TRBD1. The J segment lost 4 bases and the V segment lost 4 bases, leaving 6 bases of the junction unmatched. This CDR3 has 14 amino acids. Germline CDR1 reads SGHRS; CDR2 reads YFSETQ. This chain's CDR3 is CASSPDRVGETQYF. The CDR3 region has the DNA TGCGCCAGCAGCCCGGACAGGGTGGGAGAGACCCAGTACTTC.

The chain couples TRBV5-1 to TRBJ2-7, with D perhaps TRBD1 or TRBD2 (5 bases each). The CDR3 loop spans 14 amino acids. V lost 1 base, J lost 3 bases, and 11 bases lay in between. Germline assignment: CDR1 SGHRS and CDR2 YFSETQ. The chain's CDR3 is CASSLPGRFYEQYF. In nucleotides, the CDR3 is TGCGCCAGCAGCTTGCCGGGACGGTTCTACGAGCAGTACTTC. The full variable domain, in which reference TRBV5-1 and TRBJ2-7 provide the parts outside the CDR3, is KAGVTQTPRYLIKTRGQQVTLSCSPISGHRSVSWYQQTPGQGLQFLFEYFSETQRNKGNFPGRFSGRQFSNSRSEMNVSTLELGDSALYLCASSLPGRFYEQYFGPGTRLTVT.

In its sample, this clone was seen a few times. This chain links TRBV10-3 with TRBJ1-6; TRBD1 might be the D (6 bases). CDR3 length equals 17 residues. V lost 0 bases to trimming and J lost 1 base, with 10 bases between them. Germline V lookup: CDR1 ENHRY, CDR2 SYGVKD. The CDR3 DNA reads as TGTGCCATCAGTGAGTCTGGCCAGGGGTCCTATAATTCACCCCTCCACTTT. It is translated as CAISESGQGSYNSPLHF.

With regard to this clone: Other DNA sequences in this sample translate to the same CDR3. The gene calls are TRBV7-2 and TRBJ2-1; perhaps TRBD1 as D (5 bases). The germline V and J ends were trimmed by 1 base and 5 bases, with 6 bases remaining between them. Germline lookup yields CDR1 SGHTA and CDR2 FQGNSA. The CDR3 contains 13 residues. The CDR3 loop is CASSLDRNNEQFF. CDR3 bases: TGTGCCAGCAGCTTAGACAGGAACAATGAGCAGTTCTTC.

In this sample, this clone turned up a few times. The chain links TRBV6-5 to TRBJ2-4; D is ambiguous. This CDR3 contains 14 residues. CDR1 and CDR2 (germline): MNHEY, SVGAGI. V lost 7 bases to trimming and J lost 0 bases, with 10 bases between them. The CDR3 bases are TGTGCCAGCAACAGCCTCTTAGCCAAAAACATTCAGTACTTC. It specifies CASNSLLAKNIQYF.

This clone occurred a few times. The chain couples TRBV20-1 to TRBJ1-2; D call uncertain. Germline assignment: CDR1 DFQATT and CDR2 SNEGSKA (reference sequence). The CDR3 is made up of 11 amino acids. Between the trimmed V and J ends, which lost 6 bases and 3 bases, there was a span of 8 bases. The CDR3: CSARSYYGYTF. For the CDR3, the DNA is TGCAGTGCACGGAGCTACTATGGCTACACCTTC.

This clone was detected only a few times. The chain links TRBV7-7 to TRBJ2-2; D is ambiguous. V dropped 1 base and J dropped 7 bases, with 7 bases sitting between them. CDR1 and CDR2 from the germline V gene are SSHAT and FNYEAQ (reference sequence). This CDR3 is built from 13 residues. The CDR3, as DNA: TGTGCCAGCAGCTTAGTACTGGGCGGGGAGCTGTTTTTT. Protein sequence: CASSLVLGGELFF.

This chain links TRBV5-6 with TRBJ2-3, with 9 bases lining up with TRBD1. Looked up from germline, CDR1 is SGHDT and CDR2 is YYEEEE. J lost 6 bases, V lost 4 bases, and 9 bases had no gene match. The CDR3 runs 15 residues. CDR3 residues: CASSTYRGRVDTQYF. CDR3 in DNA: TGTGCCAGCAGCACCTACAGGGGGCGCGTTGATACGCAGTATTTT.

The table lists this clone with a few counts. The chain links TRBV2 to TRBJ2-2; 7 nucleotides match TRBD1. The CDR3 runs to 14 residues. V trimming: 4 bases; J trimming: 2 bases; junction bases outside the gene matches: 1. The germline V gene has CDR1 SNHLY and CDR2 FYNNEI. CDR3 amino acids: CASSGDSNTGELFF. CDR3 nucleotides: TGTGCCAGCAGTGGGGACAGTAACACCGGGGAGCTGTTTTTT.

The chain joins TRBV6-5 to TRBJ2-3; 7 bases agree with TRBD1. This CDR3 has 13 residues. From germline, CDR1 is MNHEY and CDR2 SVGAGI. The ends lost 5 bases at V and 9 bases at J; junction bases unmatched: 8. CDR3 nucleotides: TGTGCCAGCAGTGACTACAGGGGTGGGACGCAGTATTTT. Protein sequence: CASSDYRGGTQYF.

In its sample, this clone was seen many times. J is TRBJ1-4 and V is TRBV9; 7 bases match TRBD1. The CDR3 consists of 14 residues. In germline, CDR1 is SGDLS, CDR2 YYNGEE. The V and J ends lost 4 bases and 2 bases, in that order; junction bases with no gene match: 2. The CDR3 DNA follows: TGTGCCAGCAGCTTACAGGGGACTAATGAAAAACTGTTTTTT. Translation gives CASSLQGTNEKLFF.

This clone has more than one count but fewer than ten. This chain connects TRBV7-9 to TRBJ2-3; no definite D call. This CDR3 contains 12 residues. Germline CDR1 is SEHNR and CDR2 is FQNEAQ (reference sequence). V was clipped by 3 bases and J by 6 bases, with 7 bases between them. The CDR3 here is CASSFLVDTQYF. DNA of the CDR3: TGTGCCAGCAGCTTTTTAGTTGATACGCAGTATTTT.

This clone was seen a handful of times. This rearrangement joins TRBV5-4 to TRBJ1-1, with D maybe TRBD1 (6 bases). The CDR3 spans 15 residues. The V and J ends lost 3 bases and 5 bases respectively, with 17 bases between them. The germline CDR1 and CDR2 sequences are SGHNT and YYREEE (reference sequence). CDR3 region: CASSSTQTGQTEAFF. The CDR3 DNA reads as TGTGCCAGCAGCTCAACCCAGACAGGCCAGACTGAAGCTTTCTTT. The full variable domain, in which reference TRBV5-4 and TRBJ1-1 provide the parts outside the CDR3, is ETGVTQSPTHLIKTRGQQVTLRCSSQSGHNTVSWYQQALGQGPQFIFQYYREEENGRGNFPPRFSGLQFPNYSSELNVNALELDDSALYLCASSSTQTGQTEAFFGQGTRLTVV.

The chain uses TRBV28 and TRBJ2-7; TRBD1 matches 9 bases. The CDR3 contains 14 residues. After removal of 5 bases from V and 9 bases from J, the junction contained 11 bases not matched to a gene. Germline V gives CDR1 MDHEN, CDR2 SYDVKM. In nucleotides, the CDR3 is TGTGCCAGCAGTAAAGGGACAGGGCATTCAGTGCAGTACTTC. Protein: CASSKGTGHSVQYF.

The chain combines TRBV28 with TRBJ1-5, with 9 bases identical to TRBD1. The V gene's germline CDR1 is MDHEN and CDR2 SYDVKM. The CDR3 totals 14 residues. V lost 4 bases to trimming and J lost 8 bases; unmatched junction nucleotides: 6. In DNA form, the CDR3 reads TGTGCCAGCAGTTCCGGACAGGGGTGGGAGCCCCAGCATTTT. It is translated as CASSSGQGWEPQHF.

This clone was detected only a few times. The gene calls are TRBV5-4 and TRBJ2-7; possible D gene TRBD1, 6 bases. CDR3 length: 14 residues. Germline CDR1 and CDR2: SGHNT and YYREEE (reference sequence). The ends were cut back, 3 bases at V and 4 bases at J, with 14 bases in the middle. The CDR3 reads CASSWGREQYEQYF. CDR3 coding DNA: TGTGCCAGCAGCTGGGGGCGCGAGCAATACGAGCAGTACTTC.

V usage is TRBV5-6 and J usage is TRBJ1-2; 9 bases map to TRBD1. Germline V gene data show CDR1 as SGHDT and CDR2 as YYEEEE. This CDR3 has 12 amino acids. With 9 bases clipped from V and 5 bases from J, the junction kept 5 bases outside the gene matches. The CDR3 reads CATQGQGYGYTF. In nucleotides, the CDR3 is TGTGCCACCCAGGGACAGGGATATGGCTACACCTTC.

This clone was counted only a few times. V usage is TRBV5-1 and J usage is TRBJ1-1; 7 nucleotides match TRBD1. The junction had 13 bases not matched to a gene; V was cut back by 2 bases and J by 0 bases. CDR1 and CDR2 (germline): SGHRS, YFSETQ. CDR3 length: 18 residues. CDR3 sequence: CASSFGTASRVMNTEAFF. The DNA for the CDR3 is TGCGCCAGCAGCTTCGGGACAGCCTCTAGGGTCATGAACACTGAAGCTTTCTTT.

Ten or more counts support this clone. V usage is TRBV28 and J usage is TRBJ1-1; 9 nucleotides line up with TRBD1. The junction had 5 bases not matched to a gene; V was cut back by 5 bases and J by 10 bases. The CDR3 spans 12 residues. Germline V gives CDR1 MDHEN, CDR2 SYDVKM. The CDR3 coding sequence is TGTGCCAGCAGTCTACCGACAGGGGGAGCTTTCTTT. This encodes CASSLPTGGAFF.

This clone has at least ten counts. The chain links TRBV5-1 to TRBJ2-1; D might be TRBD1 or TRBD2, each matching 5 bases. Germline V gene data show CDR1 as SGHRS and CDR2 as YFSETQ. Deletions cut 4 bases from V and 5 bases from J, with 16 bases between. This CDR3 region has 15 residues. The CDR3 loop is CASSPPGPFDNEQFF. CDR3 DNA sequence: TGCGCCAGCAGCCCCCCGGGGCCGTTCGACAATGAGCAGTTCTTC.

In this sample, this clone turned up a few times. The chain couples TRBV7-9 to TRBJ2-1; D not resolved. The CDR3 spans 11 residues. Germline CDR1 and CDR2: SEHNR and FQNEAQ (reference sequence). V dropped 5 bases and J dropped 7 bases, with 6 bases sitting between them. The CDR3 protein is CASSPANEQFF. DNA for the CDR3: TGTGCCAGCAGCCCCGCGAATGAGCAGTTCTTC.

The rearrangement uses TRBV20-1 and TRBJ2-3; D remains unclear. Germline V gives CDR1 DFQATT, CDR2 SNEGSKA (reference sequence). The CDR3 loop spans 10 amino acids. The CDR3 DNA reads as TGCAGCCCTTGGTCAGATACGCAGTATTTT. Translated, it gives CSPWSDTQYF.

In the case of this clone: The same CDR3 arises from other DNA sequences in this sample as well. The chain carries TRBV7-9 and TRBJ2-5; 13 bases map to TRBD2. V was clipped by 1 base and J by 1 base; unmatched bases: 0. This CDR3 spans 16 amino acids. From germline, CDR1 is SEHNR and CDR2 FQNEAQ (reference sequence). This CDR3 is CASSLGLAGGQETQYF. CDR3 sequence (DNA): TGTGCCAGCAGCTTAGGACTAGCGGGGGGCCAAGAGACCCAGTACTTC.

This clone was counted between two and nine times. The CDR3 coding sequence is TGCAGCGTTGAGGGCCAGGGAGGATCCGAGCAGTACTTC. This gives the protein CSVEGQGGSEQYF. The chain joins TRBV29-1 to TRBJ2-7; possibly TRBD2 for D (6 bases). From germline, CDR1 is SQVTM and CDR2 ANQGSEA. Trimming shortened V by 3 bases and J by 6 bases, and 15 bases separated the two germline ends. The CDR3 is 13 amino acids.

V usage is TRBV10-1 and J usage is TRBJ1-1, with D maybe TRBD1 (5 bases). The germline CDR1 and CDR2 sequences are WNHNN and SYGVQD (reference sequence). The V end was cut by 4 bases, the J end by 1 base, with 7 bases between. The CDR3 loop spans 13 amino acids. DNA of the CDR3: TGCGCCAGCAGTGGACAGAGGAACACTGAAGCTTTCTTT. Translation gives CASSGQRNTEAFF.

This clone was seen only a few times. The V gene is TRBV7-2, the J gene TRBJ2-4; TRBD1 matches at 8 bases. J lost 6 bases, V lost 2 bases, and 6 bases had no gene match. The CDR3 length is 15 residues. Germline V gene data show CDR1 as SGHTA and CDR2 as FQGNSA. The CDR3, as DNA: TGTGCCAGCAGCTTAAGTGGACAGGGTAGAAACATTCAGTACTTC. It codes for CASSLSGQGRNIQYF.

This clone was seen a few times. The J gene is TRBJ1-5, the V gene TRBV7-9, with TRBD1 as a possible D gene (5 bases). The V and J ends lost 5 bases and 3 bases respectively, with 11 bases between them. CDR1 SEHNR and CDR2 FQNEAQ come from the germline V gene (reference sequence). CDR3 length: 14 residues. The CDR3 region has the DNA TGTGCCAGCAGCCTGGGGCTGGTCAATCAGCCCCAGCATTTT. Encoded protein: CASSLGLVNQPQHF.

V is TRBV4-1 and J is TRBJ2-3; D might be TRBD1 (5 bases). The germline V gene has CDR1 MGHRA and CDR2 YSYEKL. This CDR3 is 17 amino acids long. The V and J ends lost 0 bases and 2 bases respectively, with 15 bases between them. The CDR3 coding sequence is TGCGCCAGCAGCCAAGAAGATGGGGCTTATTCCACAGATACGCAGTATTTT. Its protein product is CASSQEDGAYSTDTQYF.